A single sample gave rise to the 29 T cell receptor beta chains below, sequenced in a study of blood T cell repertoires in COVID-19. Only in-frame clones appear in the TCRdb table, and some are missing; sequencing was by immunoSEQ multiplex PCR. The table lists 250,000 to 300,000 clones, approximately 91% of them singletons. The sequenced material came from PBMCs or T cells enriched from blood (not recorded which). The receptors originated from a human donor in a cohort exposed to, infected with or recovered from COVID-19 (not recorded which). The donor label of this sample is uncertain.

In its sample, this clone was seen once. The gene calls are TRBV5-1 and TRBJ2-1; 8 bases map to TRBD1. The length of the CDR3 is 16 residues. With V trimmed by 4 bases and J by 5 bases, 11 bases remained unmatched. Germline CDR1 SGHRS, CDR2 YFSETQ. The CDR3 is CASSGLTGDPDNEQFF. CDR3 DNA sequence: TGCGCCAGCAGCGGCCTGACAGGGGACCCCGACAATGAGCAGTTCTTC.

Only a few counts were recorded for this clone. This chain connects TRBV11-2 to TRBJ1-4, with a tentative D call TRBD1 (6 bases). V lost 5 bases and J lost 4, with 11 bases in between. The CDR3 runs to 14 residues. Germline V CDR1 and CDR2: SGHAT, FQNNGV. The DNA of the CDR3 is TGTGCCAGCAGCCGAACGGACAGTAATGAAAAACTGTTTTTT. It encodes CASSRTDSNEKLFF.

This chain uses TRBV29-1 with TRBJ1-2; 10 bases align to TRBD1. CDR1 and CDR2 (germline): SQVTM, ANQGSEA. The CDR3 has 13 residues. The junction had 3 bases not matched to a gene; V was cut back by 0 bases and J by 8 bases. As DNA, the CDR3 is TGCAGCGTTGAAGAAGGGACAGGGGAAGGCTACACCTTC. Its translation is CSVEEGTGEGYTF.

CDR3 loop: CASSLEGAGGPRDTQYF. CDR3 in DNA: TGCGCCAGCAGCTTGGAGGGAGCGGGGGGCCCCAGGGATACGCAGTATTTT. The rearrangement uses TRBV5-1 and TRBJ2-3; TRBD2 matches at 9 bases. The ends lost 0 bases at V and 6 bases at J; junction bases unmatched: 11. In germline, CDR1 is SGHRS, CDR2 YFSETQ. This CDR3 region has 17 residues.

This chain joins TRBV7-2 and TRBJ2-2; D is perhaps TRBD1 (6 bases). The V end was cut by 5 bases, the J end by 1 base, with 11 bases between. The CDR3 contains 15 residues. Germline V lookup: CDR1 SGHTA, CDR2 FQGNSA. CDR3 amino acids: CASSATDRNTGELFF. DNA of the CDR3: TGTGCCAGCAGCGCAACGGACAGGAACACCGGGGAGCTGTTTTTT.

For the CDR3, the DNA is TGCGCCAGTGCCTCACAGCCAAACACTGAAGCTTTCTTT. Translating gives CASASQPNTEAFF. J is TRBJ1-1 and V is TRBV10-2; D unresolved. V was trimmed by 9 bases and J by 2 bases, leaving 13 bases between them. Germline CDR1 and CDR2: WSHSY and SAAADI. This CDR3 is 13 amino acids long.

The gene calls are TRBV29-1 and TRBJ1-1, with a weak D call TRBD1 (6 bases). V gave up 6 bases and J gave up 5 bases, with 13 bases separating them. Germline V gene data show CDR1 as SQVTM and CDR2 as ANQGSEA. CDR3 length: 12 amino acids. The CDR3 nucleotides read TGCAGCGTAGAACCGCAGGGGACTGAAGCTTTCTTT. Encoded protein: CSVEPQGTEAFF.

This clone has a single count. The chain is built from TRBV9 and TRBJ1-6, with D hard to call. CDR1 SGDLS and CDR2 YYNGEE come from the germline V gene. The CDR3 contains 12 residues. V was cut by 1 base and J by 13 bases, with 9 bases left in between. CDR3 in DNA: TGTGCCAGCAGCGTAACCAACGGGCCCCTCCACTTT. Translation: CASSVTNGPLHF.

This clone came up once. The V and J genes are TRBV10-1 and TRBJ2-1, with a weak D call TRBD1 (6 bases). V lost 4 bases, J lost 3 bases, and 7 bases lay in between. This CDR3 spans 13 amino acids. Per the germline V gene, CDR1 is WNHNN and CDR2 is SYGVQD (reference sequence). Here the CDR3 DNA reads TGCGCCAGCAGTGGACAGGTCTACAATGAGCAGTTCTTC. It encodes CASSGQVYNEQFF.

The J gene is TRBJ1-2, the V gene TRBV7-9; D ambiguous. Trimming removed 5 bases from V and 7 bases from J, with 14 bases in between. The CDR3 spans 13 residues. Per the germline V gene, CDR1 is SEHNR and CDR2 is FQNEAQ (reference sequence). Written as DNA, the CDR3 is TGTGCCAGCAGCGCTGCGGAGGACGCTGGCTACACCTTC. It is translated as CASSAAEDAGYTF.

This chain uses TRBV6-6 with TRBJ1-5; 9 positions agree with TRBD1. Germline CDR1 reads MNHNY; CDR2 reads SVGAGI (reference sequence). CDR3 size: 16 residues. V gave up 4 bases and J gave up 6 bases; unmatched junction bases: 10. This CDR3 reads CASSLPLQGAGQPQHF. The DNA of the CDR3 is TGTGCCAGCAGTTTACCCCTACAGGGGGCCGGTCAGCCCCAGCATTTT.

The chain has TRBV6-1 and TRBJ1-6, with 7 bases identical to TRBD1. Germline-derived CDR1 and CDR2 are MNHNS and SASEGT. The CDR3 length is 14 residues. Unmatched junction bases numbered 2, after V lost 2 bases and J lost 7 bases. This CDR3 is CASSERDRNSPLHF. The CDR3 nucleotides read TGTGCCAGCAGTGAAAGGGACAGAAATTCACCCCTCCACTTT.

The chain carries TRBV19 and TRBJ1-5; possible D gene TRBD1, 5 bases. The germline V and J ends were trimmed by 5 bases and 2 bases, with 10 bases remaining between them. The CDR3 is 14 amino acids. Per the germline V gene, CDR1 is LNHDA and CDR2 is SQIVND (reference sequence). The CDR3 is CASSYGGGNQPQHF. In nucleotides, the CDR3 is TGTGCCAGTAGTTACGGGGGTGGCAATCAGCCCCAGCATTTT.

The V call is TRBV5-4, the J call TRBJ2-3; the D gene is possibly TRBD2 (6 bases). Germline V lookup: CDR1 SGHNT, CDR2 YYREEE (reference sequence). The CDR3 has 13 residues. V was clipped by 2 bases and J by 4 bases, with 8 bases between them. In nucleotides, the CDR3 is TGTGCCAGCAGCTTTTCTAGCGCAGATACGCAGTATTTT. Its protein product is CASSFSSADTQYF.

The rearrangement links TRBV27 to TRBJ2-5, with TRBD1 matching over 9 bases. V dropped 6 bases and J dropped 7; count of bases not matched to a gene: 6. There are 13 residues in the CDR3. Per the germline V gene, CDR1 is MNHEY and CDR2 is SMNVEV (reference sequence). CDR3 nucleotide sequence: TGTGCCAGCAGCCCGGGACAGGGAGGGACCCAGTACTTC. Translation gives CASSPGQGGTQYF.

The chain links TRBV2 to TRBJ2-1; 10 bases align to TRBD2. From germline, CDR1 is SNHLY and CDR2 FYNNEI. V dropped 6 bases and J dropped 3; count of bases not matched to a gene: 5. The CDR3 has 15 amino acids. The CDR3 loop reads CASRSIAGGYNEQFF. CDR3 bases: TGTGCCAGCAGGAGTATAGCGGGGGGCTACAATGAGCAGTTCTTC.

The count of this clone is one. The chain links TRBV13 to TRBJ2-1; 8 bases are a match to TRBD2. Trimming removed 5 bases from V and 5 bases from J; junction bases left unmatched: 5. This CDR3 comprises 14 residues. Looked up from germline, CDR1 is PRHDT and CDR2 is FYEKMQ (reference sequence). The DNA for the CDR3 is TGTGCCAGCAGCACTCGGGGGGGCAACAATGAGCAGTTCTTC. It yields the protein CASSTRGGNNEQFF.

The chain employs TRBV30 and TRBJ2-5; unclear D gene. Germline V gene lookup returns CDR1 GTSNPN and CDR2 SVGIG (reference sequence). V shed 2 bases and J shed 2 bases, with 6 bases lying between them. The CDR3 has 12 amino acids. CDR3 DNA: TGTGCCTGGAGTCCGACACAAGAGACCCAGTACTTC. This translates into CAWSPTQETQYF. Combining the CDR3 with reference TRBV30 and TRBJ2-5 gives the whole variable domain SQTIHQWPATLVQPVGSPLSLECTVEGTSNPNLYWYRQAAGRGLQLLFYSVGIGQISSEVPQNLSASRPQDRQFILSSKKLLLSDSGFYLCAWSPTQETQYFGPGTRLLVL.

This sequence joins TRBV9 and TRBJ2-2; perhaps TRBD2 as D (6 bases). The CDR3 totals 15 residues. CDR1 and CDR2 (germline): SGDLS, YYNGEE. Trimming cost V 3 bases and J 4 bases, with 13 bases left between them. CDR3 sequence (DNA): TGTGCCAGCAGCGAAAGGGCGGGGTCCACCGGGGAGCTGTTTTTT. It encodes CASSERAGSTGELFF.

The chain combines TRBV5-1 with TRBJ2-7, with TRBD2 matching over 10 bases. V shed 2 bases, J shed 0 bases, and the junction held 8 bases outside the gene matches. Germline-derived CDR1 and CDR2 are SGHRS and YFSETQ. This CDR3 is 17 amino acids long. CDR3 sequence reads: CASSLEIAGGSSYEQYF. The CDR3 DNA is TGCGCCAGCAGCTTAGAAATAGCGGGGGGAAGCTCCTACGAGCAGTACTTC.

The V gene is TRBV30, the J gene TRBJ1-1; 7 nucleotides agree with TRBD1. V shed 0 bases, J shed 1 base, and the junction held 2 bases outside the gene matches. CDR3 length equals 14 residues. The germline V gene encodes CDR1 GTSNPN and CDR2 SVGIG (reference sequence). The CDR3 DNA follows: TGTGCCTGGAGTGTGGCAGGGGGGAACACTGAAGCTTTCTTT. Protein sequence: CAWSVAGGNTEAFF.

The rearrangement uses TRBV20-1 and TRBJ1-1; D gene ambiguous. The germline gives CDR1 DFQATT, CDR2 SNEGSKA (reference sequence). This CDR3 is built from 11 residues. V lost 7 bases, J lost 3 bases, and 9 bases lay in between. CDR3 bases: TGCAGTGTTTGGAGGGACACTGAAGCTTTCTTT. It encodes CSVWRDTEAFF.

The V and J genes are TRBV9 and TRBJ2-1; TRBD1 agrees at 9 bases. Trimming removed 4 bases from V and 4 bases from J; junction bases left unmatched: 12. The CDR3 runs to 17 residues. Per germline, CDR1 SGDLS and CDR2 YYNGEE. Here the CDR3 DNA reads TGTGCCAGCAGCCCGAGGGCCGGGACAGGGAGTTACAATGAGCAGTTCTTC. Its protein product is CASSPRAGTGSYNEQFF.

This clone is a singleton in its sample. The CDR3 DNA sequence: TGTGCCAGCAGTTCGACTCTTGGCTACACCTTC. This codes for CASSSTLGYTF. J is TRBJ1-2 and V is TRBV5-5, with no clear D. Germline CDR1 is SGHKS and CDR2 is YYEKEE (reference sequence). V lost 5 bases and J lost 7, with 9 bases in between. The length of the CDR3 is 11 residues.

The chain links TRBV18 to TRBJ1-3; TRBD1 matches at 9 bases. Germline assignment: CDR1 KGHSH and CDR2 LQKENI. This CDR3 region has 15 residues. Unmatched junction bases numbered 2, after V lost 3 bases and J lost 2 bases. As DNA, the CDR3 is TGTGCCAGCTCACCGGGACAGGGACCTGGAAACACCATATATTTT. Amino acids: CASSPGQGPGNTIYF.

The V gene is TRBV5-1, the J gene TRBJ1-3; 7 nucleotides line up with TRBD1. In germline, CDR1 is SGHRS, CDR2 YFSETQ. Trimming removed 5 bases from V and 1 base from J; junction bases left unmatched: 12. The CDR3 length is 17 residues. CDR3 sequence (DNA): TGCGCCAGCAGGATCGGTCAGGGGGTTTTTTCTGGAAACACCATATATTTT. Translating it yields CASRIGQGVFSGNTIYF.

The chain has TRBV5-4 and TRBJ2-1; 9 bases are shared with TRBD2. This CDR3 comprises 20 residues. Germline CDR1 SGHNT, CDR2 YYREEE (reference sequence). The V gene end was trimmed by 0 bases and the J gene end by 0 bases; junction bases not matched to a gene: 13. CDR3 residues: CASSLGGAGGRRSSYNEQFF. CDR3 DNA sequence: TGTGCCAGCAGCTTGGGGGGCGCGGGGGGGCGTCGAAGCTCCTACAATGAGCAGTTCTTC.

For the CDR3, the DNA is TGCGCCAGCAGCCAAGGAGGAAGGTGGACCGGGGAGCTGTTTTTT. Its protein is CASSQGGRWTGELFF. V and J are TRBV4-1 and TRBJ2-2, with D unclear. The CDR3 spans 15 residues. The V gene lost 1 base and the J gene lost 5 bases, with 11 bases spanning the gap. Germline lookup yields CDR1 MGHRA and CDR2 YSYEKL.

CDR3 protein: CASSLSGYNEKLFF. The CDR3 DNA is TGTGCCAGCAGCTTATCAGGATATAATGAAAAACTGTTTTTT. The genes are TRBV7-2 and TRBJ1-4, with D hard to call. Trimming left V 2 bases short and J 4 bases short, with 8 bases between. The V gene's germline CDR1 is SGHTA and CDR2 FQGNSA. The CDR3 has 14 residues.